A single sample is the source of the 15 T cell receptor beta chains below, sequenced in a study of cytomegalovirus exposure and HLA in healthy donors. Amplification used 60 Vbeta primers and 13 Jbeta primers. Generated by immunoSEQ multiplex PCR, the TCRdb table keeps only in-frame clones and is missing some. This repertoire includes approximately 71,000 clones. Sequencing was performed on PBMCs. The receptor set was obtained from a female donor in good health and CMV-seropositive.

The chain uses TRBV5-1 and TRBJ2-1, with 10 bases fitting TRBD2. After removal of 2 bases from V and 5 bases from J, the junction contained 10 bases not matched to a gene. Looked up from germline, CDR1 is SGHRS and CDR2 is YFSETQ. This CDR3 has 17 amino acids. CDR3 amino acids: CASSFNSGGSYNNEQFF. CDR3 coding DNA: TGCGCCAGCAGCTTTAATAGCGGGGGGTCCTATAACAATGAGCAGTTCTTC. The full variable domain, in which reference TRBV5-1 and TRBJ2-1 provide the parts outside the CDR3, is KAGVTQTPRYLIKTRGQQVTLSCSPISGHRSVSWYQQTPGQGLQFLFEYFSETQRNKGNFPGRFSGRQFSNSRSEMNVSTLELGDSALYLCASSFNSGGSYNNEQFFGPGTRLTVL.

The chain carries TRBV5-1 and TRBJ2-5; 10 bases match TRBD2. Losses at the gene ends were 5 bases for V and 4 bases for J; bases not matched to a gene: 11. Germline CDR1 and CDR2: SGHRS and YFSETQ. The CDR3 sequence is 16 residues long. The CDR3 loop is CASRMASGGVGETQYF. The CDR3 bases are TGCGCCAGCAGGATGGCTAGCGGGGGTGTGGGAGAGACCCAGTACTTC.

The V call is TRBV9, the J call TRBJ2-1, with TRBD2 as a possible D gene (6 bases). CDR3 length: 16 residues. Germline-derived CDR1 and CDR2 are SGDLS and YYNGEE. Trimming shortened V by 4 bases and J by 4 bases, and 18 bases separated the two germline ends. CDR3 residues: CASSPRTRGLYNEQFF. The CDR3 DNA reads TGTGCCAGCAGCCCCAGGACCAGAGGACTATACAATGAGCAGTTCTTC.

This sequence joins TRBV19 and TRBJ2-7; TRBD1 aligns across 7 bases. This CDR3 spans 13 amino acids. The V gene's germline CDR1 is LNHDA and CDR2 SQIVND (reference sequence). V lost 8 bases, J lost 4 bases, and 8 bases stayed unmatched. The CDR3 coding sequence is TGTGCCAGTCGAGACAGGGCGTCATACGAGCAGTACTTC. This gives the protein CASRDRASYEQYF.

The chain recombines TRBV10-3 with TRBJ1-1; no clear D. Germline CDR1 ENHRY, CDR2 SYGVKD. There are 11 residues in the CDR3. Deletions cut 6 bases from V and 2 bases from J, with 4 bases between. The DNA of the CDR3 is TGTGCCATCAGGAGTAACACTGAAGCTTTCTTT. This gives the protein CAIRSNTEAFF.

V is TRBV4-2 and J is TRBJ2-5, with 15 positions matching TRBD2. The CDR3 is 17 amino acids. Trimming took 1 base from V and 5 from J; bases not matched to a gene: 5. Germline CDR1 is LGHNA and CDR2 is YNFKEQ. The CDR3 coding sequence is TGTGCCAGCAGCCAAGGGACTAGCGGGAGGGCCGGTGAGACCCAGTACTTC. It is translated as CASSQGTSGRAGETQYF.

J is TRBJ2-7 and V is TRBV4-1; D may be TRBD1 (6 bases). The CDR3 sequence is 17 residues long. Trimming shortened V by 0 bases and J by 3 bases, and 18 bases separated the two germline ends. CDR1 is MGHRA and CDR2 is YSYEKL in the germline V gene. In DNA form, the CDR3 reads TGCGCCAGCAGCCAAGAGGAGGAAACAGGGACGGGCTACGAGCAGTACTTC. It translates to CASSQEEETGTGYEQYF.

This chain connects TRBV19 to TRBJ2-3; TRBD1 matches 8 bases. CDR1 is LNHDA, CDR2 SQIVND, per germline (reference sequence). Trimming cost V 7 bases and J 2 bases; bases outside gene matches: 8. The CDR3 contains 15 residues. The CDR3 nucleotides are TGTGCCAGTAAAATGACAGGGGAACTCACAGATACGCAGTATTTT. This encodes CASKMTGELTDTQYF.

The V call is TRBV4-3, the J call TRBJ2-3; 8 nucleotides agree with TRBD2. There are 15 residues in the CDR3. With 1 base clipped from V and 4 bases from J, the junction kept 4 bases outside the gene matches. Germline CDR1 and CDR2: LGHNA and YSLEER. In nucleotides, the CDR3 is TGCGCCAGCAGCCAAGGCGGGGGGCCTGCAGATACGCAGTATTTT. It translates to CASSQGGGPADTQYF.

This chain connects TRBV18 to TRBJ2-5; 13 positions match TRBD2. V lost 4 bases to trimming and J lost 5 bases; unmatched junction nucleotides: 13. This CDR3 has 18 amino acids. The V gene's germline CDR1 is KGHSH and CDR2 LQKENI. The CDR3 bases are TGTGCCAGCTCACGACGCCAACTAGCGGGAGGGCCGGGGGAGACCCAGTACTTC. As protein: CASSRRQLAGGPGETQYF.

The V gene is TRBV13, the J gene TRBJ2-4; TRBD1 agrees at 7 bases. This CDR3 comprises 16 residues. CDR1 and CDR2 (germline): PRHDT, FYEKMQ (reference sequence). With 6 bases clipped from V and 2 bases from J, the junction kept 10 bases outside the gene matches. The CDR3 protein is CASRHRGAATKNIQYF. The CDR3 DNA is TGTGCCAGCAGACACAGGGGAGCAGCTACCAAAAACATTCAGTACTTC.

The chain links TRBV7-9 to TRBJ2-1; TRBD1 matches at 7 bases. Looked up from germline, CDR1 is SEHNR and CDR2 is FQNEAQ (reference sequence). V dropped 3 bases and J dropped 8; count of bases not matched to a gene: 4. CDR3 length: 13 residues. CDR3 sequence: CASSLIGGHEQFF. The CDR3, as DNA: TGTGCCAGCAGCTTGATAGGGGGCCATGAGCAGTTCTTC.

This sequence joins TRBV29-1 and TRBJ2-3, with TRBD1 as a possible D gene (6 bases). Trimming pared 8 bases from V and 7 bases from J, leaving 13 bases between. The CDR3 is 11 amino acids. Looked up from germline, CDR1 is SQVTM and CDR2 is ANQGSEA. The CDR3 is CSSTGIYTQYF. The CDR3 bases are TGCAGCTCAACAGGGATATATACGCAGTATTTT.

This chain links TRBV7-9 with TRBJ2-7; D is possibly TRBD2 (6 bases). In germline, CDR1 is SEHNR, CDR2 FQNEAQ (reference sequence). Trimming shortened V by 6 bases and J by 0 bases, and 15 bases separated the two germline ends. The CDR3 runs 15 residues. The CDR3 nucleotides are TGTGCCAGCAGGCCGGACTACCGGAGCTCCTACGAGCAGTACTTC. As protein: CASRPDYRSSYEQYF.

V and J are TRBV5-1 and TRBJ1-1, with D perhaps TRBD1 (6 bases). Trimming took off 3 bases at V and 3 bases at J, with 12 bases between the two ends. Per the germline V gene, CDR1 is SGHRS and CDR2 is YFSETQ. The CDR3 has 14 residues. CDR3 coding DNA: TGCGCCAGCAGCTCACAGGGTGTCGACACTGAAGCTTTCTTT. It encodes CASSSQGVDTEAFF. Together with reference TRBV5-1 and TRBJ1-1, the CDR3 gives the full variable domain: KAGVTQTPRYLIKTRGQQVTLSCSPISGHRSVSWYQQTPGQGLQFLFEYFSETQRNKGNFPGRFSGRQFSNSRSEMNVSTLELGDSALYLCASSSQGVDTEAFFGQGTRLTVV.